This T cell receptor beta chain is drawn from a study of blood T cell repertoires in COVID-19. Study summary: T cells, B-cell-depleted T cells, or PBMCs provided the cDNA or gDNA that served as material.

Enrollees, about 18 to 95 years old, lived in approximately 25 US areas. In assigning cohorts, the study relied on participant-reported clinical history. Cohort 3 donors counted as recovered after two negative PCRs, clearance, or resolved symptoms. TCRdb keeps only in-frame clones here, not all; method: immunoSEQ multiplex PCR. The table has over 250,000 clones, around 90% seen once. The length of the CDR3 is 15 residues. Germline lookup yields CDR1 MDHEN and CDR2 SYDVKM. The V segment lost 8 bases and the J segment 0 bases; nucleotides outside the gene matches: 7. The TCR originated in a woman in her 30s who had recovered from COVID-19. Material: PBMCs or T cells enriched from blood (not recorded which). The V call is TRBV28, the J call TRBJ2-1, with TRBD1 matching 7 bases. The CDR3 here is CASRTPGGSYNEQFF. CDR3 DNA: TGTGCCAGCCGAACACCAGGGGGCTCCTACAATGAGCAGTTCTTC.